One T cell receptor beta chain is described in this entry. Its specificity is unknown. A much larger clone differs from this one at a single base, so this may be a read error. This sample's RNA came from whole unsorted tissue. Distant lung tissue was collected more than 3 cm away from the tumor edge. This entry is derived from a study of tumor and adjacent non-tumor tissue in lung cancer. General study points: Patients with more diverse tumor TCRs had worse survival. Tumor tissue had significantly higher TCR diversity than normal lung.

TCRbeta libraries were built with three rounds of nested PCR, modified from ARM-PCR. TCRdb used MiXCR to reprocess the multiplex PCR reads, holding one entry per CDR3 protein. The sample carries under 75,000 distinct CDR3 sequences, nearly 70% recorded once. CDR1 and CDR2 (germline): SGHVS, FQNEAQ. The CDR3 loop spans 15 amino acids. Trimming removed 2 bases from V and 4 bases from J, with 11 bases in between. The chain joins TRBV7-8 to TRBJ2-2, with D possibly matching TRBD2 (6 bases). Sample: distant non-tumor lung tissue. The receptor was derived from a woman in her fifties or sixties with non-small cell lung cancer. In DNA form, the CDR3 reads TGTGCCAGCAGCTTATACGGAGGGTGCACCGGGGAGCTGTTTTTT. This codes for CASSLYGGCTGELFF.